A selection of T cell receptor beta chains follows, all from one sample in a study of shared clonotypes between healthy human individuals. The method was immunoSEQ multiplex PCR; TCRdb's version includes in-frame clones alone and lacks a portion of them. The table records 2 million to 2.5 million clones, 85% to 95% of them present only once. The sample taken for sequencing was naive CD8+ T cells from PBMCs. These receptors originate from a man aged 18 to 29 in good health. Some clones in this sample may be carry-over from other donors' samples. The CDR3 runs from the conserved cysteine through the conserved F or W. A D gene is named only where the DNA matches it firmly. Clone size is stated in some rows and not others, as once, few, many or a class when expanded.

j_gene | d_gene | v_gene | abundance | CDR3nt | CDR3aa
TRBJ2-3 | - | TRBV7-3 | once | TGTGCCAGCAGCTTATATCTGAGAGCAGATACGCAGTATTTT | CASSLYLRADTQYF
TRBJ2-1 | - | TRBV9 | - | TGTGCCAGCAGCGTATGGGAAGGCCCTGAGCAGTTCTTC | CASSVWEGPEQFF
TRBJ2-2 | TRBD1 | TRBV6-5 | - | TGTGCCAGCAGCCCCGGACAGGGTTACGGGGAGCTGTTTTTT | CASSPGQGYGELFF
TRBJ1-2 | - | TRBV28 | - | TGTGCCAGCAGCAATCCACAAGAGCTCTATGGCTACACCTTC | CASSNPQELYGYTF
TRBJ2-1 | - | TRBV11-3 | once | TGTGCCAGCAGGGCTAGAGGCAATGAGCAGTTCTTC | CASRARGNEQFF
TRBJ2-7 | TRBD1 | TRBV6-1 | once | TGTGCCAGCAGGGACAGGCTTTACTACGAGCAGTACTTC | CASRDRLYYEQYF
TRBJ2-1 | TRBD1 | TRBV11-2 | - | TGTGCCAGCAGCTTAGGGACAGGGCGGTACAATGAGCAGTTCTTC | CASSLGTGRYNEQFF
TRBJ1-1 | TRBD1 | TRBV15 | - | TGTGCCACCAGAAGGGACAGGGGTGGGGACACTGAAGCTTTCTTT | CATRRDRGGDTEAFF
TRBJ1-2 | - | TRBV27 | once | TGTGCCAGCAGTTCGACAGCTAATTTCTATGGCTACACCTTC | CASSSTANFYGYTF
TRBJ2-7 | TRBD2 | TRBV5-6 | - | TGTGCCAGCAGCTTTAGCGGGAGGCTCTCCTACGAGCAGTACTTC | CASSFSGRLSYEQYF
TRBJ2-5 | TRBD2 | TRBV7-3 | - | TGTGCCAGCAGGTTCCTAGCGGGAGGCCAAGAGACCCAGTACTTC | CASRFLAGGQETQYF
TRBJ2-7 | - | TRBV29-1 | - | TGCAGCGTAAATACCGGGCCCAGCTCCCACGAGCAGTACTTC | CSVNTGPSSHEQYF
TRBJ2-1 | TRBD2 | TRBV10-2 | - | TGCGCCAGCAGTGCGACTAGCGGGAGGGCCGGTGAGCAGTTCTTC | CASSATSGRAGEQFF
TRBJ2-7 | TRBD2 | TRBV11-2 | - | TGTGCCAGCAGCTTACTTCCGACTAGCGGCTACGAGCAGTACTTC | CASSLLPTSGYEQYF
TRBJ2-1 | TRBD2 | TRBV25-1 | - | TGTGCCAGCAGTGATGGGACTAGCGGGAGGGTGGGCAATGAGCAGTTCTTC | CASSDGTSGRVGNEQFF
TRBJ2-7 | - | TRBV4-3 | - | TGCGCCAGCAGCCAACATTCCGCGACCTTCGGGTCCTACGAGCAGTACTTC | CASSQHSATFGSYEQYF
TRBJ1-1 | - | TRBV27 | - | TGTGCCAGCAGTTTGGCGGGTGCACGAACTGAAGCTTTCTTT | CASSLAGARTEAFF
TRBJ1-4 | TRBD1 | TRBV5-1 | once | TGCGCCAGCAGCCCCCGACAGGGGCCCTCGAATGAAAAACTGTTTTTT | CASSPRQGPSNEKLFF
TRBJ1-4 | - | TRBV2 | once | TGTGCCAGCAGTGAAGGAGGACAGAGTAATGAAAAACTGTTTTTT | CASSEGGQSNEKLFF
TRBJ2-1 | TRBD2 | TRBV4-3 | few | TGCGCCAGCAGCCTAGGACTAGCGGGATTGAATGAGCAGTTCTTC | CASSLGLAGLNEQFF
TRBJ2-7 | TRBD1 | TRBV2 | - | TGTGCCAGCAGTGGGGACAGCTCCTACGAGCAGTACTTC | CASSGDSSYEQYF
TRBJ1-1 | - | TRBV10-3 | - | TGTGCCATCAGTGATTTCTTGGGCCTGAACACTGAAGCTTTCTTT | CAISDFLGLNTEAFF
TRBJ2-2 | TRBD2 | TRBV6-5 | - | TGTGCCAGCTCTCGGGCGGGAGGGCCCGGGGAGCTGTTTTTT | CASSRAGGPGELFF
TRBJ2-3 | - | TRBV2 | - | TGTGCCATATCATTAGGAGGTTATACGCAGTATTTT | CAISLGGYTQYF
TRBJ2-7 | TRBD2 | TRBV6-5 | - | TGTGCCAGCAGTACCCGGACGGGAGGCTACGAGCAGTACTTC | CASSTRTGGYEQYF
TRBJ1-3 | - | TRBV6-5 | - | TGTGCCAGCAGTTACGGGACCTCCGGGAACACCATATATTTT | CASSYGTSGNTIYF
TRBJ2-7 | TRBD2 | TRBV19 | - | TGTGCCAGTAGTATGAGGCGGGAGGTAACCTACGAGCAGTACTTC | CASSMRREVTYEQYF
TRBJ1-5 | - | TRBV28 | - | TGTGCCAGCAGTTTATTCACAGTATCACGGAGTCCGGAGGATGCCCAGCATTTT | CASSLFTVSRSPEDAQHF
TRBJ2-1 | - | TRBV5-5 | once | TGTGCCAGCAGCTTGACGCCCTACAATGAGCAGTTCTTC | CASSLTPYNEQFF
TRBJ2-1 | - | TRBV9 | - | TGTGCCAGCAGCGCCCAGGGGGGATCGGGAAATGAGCAGTTCTTC | CASSAQGGSGNEQFF
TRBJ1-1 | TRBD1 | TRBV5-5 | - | TGTGCCAGCAGCCATGAGACAGGGGGCTACACTGAAGCTTTCTTT | CASSHETGGYTEAFF
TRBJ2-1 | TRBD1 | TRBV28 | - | TGTGCCAGCAGTTTATGGAAGGGGGCATCTTCCATTGAGCAGTTCTTC | CASSLWKGASSIEQFF
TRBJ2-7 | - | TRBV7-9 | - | TGTGCCAGCAGCTCAGCCGGGACGAAAACCTACGAGCAGTACTTC | CASSSAGTKTYEQYF
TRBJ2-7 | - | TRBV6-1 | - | TGTGCCAGCAGTGAAGCGGGGGGTTGGGAGCAGTACTTC | CASSEAGGWEQYF
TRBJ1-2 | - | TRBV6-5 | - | TGTGCCAGCAGTTTGATTAAAAGAGCAGCTAACTATGGCTACACCTTC | CASSLIKRAANYGYTF
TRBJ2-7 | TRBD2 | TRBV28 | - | TGTGCCAGCACCTATAGCGGGACCCCCTACGAGCAGTACTTC | CASTYSGTPYEQYF
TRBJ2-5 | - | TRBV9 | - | TGTGCCAGCAGCACCGAGGGAGGAGCGGTCCAAGAGACCCAGTACTTC | CASSTEGGAVQETQYF
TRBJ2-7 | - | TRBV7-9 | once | TGTGCCAGCAGCTTAGGGGCGGACCGTACCTACGAGCAGTACTTC | CASSLGADRTYEQYF
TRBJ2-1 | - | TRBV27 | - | TGTGCCAGCAGTCAGGGTGGGGTGGTGGGCAATGAGCAGTTCTTC | CASSQGGVVGNEQFF
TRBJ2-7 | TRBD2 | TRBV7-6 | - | TGTGCCAGCAGCCCCCGGGGGGACCGCTACGAGCAGTACTTC | CASSPRGDRYEQYF
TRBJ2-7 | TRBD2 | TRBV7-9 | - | TGTGCCAGCAGCTTTCCCGCTAGCGGGGACTACGAGCAGTACTTC | CASSFPASGDYEQYF
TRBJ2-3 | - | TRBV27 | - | TGTGCCAGCAGTTCCACAGGGTTCACAGATACGCAGTATTTT | CASSSTGFTDTQYF
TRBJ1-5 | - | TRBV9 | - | TGTGCCAGCAGCGACAGGGAAAACAATCAGCCCCAGCATTTT | CASSDRENNQPQHF
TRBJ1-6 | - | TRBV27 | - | TGTGCCAGCAGTTCCCCTTGGGGGGCTCCCCTCCACTTT | CASSSPWGAPLHF
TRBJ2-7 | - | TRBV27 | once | TGTGCCAGCAGTCCGTCTGCCGGGACAAACCACTACGAGCAGTACTTC | CASSPSAGTNHYEQYF
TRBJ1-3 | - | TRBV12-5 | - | TGTGCTAGTGGCGACGTTGGAAACACCATATATTTT | CASGDVGNTIYF
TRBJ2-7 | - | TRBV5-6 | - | TGTGCCAGCAGCTTGGAGGGCCGAGTCGTATACGAGCAGTACTTC | CASSLEGRVVYEQYF